This is a list of T cell receptor beta chains from one sample in a study of T cell changes during pregnancy in multiple sclerosis. The table came from immunoSEQ multiplex PCR; TCRdb's copy has only in-frame clones and leaves some out. The sample shows 90,000 to 100,000 clones, about 91% of them seen only once. The specimen was peripheral blood, collected after pregnancy. The receptors shown here come from a female donor in good health, enrolled as a control in a pregnancy study. The CDR3 runs from the conserved cysteine through the conserved F or W. Fields, in order: J gene, V gene, clone size, D gene, CDR3 protein, CDR3 DNA. D genes are given only for firm matches. Some rows mark clone size as missing; the rest say once, few, many or name a class of expanded clone.

TRBJ1-5	TRBV5-4	.	.	CASSFDRNQPQHF	TGTGCCAGCAGCTTCGACAGAAATCAGCCCCAGCATTTT
TRBJ1-6	TRBV6-1	few	.	CASREAGLPLHF	TGTGCCAGCAGAGAGGCAGGGCTACCCCTCCACTTT
TRBJ1-4	TRBV13	once	.	CASRQKGSGEKLFF	TGTGCCAGCAGGCAGAAGGGGTCAGGTGAAAAACTGTTTTTT
TRBJ2-5	TRBV6-5	few	TRBD2	CASRILAGGPETQYF	TGTGCCAGCAGGATACTAGCGGGAGGGCCAGAGACCCAGTACTTC
TRBJ2-6	TRBV7-2	.	TRBD1	CASSLWTGLMSGANVLTF	TGTGCCAGCAGCTTATGGACAGGGTTGATGTCTGGGGCCAACGTCCTGACTTTC
TRBJ2-3	TRBV7-9	.	TRBD1	CASSFSDRGPTWYF	TGTGCCAGCAGCTTCTCGGACAGGGGCCCTACTTGGTATTTT
TRBJ1-1	TRBV6-6	.	.	CASSYQGRNTEAFF	TGTGCCAGCAGTTATCAGGGTAGGAACACTGAAGCTTTCTTT
TRBJ2-2	TRBV5-1	.	.	CASSGDGAGGTKNTGELFF	TGCGCCAGCAGCGGGGATGGGGCCGGGGGAACTAAGAACACCGGGGAGCTGTTTTTT
TRBJ1-2	TRBV6-1	.	.	CASLTGSRSRGYTF	TGTGCCAGCCTAACAGGGAGCCGTTCGAGGGGCTACACCTTC
TRBJ1-1	TRBV11-2	once	TRBD1	CASSSGQGGTEAFF	TGTGCCAGCAGCTCGGGACAGGGCGGAACTGAAGCTTTCTTT
TRBJ2-2	TRBV4-2	.	TRBD2	CASSQDLSKLAGGPGELFF	TGTGCCAGCAGCCAAGATCTTAGTAAGCTAGCGGGGGGGCCCGGGGAGCTGTTTTTT
TRBJ1-4	TRBV14	.	.	CASSQERRQALNEKLFF	TGTGCCAGCAGCCAAGAGCGTCGACAGGCGTTAAATGAAAAACTGTTTTTT
TRBJ2-1	TRBV6-4	.	.	CASSEGAELHEQFF	TGTGCCAGCAGTGAGGGAGCGGAATTACATGAGCAGTTCTTC
TRBJ1-1	TRBV19	.	.	CASTWAGLNTEAFF	TGTGCCAGTACTTGGGCGGGACTGAACACTGAAGCTTTCTTT
TRBJ2-3	TRBV19	.	TRBD2	CAGGLAGTDTQYF	TGTGCCGGAGGACTAGCGGGAACAGATACGCAGTATTTT
TRBJ2-1	TRBV7-6	.	TRBD2	CASSLRGLAGGDEQFF	TGTGCCAGCAGCCTAAGGGGACTAGCGGGGGGCGATGAGCAGTTCTTC
TRBJ1-1	TRBV2	few	TRBD1	CASSYDRAEAFF	TGTGCCAGCAGCTACGACAGGGCTGAAGCTTTCTTT
TRBJ1-6	TRBV5-3	few	.	CARSLRCQYNSPLHF	TGTGCCAGAAGCTTGCGTTGCCAGTATAATTCACCCCTCCACTTT
TRBJ2-1	TRBV7-6	.	.	CASSFRYNEQFF	TGTGCCAGCAGCTTCCGTTACAATGAGCAGTTCTTC
TRBJ1-2	TRBV6-5	.	TRBD1	CASSYDRAPYGYTF	TGTGCCAGCAGTTACGACAGGGCCCCCTATGGCTACACCTTC
TRBJ2-1	TRBV7-3	.	TRBD2	CASSSGSGGAFYEQFF	TGTGCCAGCAGCTCCGGTAGCGGGGGGGCCTTCTATGAGCAGTTCTTC
TRBJ2-3	TRBV9	.	.	CASSVDRGKGDTQYF	TGTGCCAGCAGCGTAGATCGGGGGAAGGGGGATACGCAGTATTTT
TRBJ2-1	TRBV6-1	.	.	CASMSGWGDNEQFF	TGTGCCAGCATGTCAGGCTGGGGGGACAATGAGCAGTTCTTC
TRBJ2-1	TRBV5-1	.	TRBD2	CASTGGGLAGENEQFF	TGCGCCAGCACCGGCGGTGGACTAGCGGGAGAAAATGAGCAGTTCTTC
TRBJ1-6	TRBV5-4	once	.	CASSPQGMSSYNSPLHF	TGTGCCAGCAGCCCGCAGGGGATGAGCTCCTATAATTCACCCCTCCACTTT